What follows is one T cell receptor (beta chain) and its context. Its binding antigen is unknown. The record has no base qualities; no much larger clone is one base away. The germline V gene specifies MNHEY as CDR1 and SVGAGI as CDR2. The CDR3 contains 15 residues, cysteine and phenylalanine counted. Only the CDR3 portion is preserved as DNA: 45 bases, with reading frame beginning at the first base. V is pruned by 6 bases and J by 7 bases, leaving 6 bases of the junction without a gene match. These data originate in a study of cytomegalovirus exposure and HLA in healthy donors (dated by TCRdb to 2016 to 2017). About the full investigation: In an earlier analysis of approximately 500 of the donors, 250 to 350 Gb of sequence data and some 120 million unique TCR beta sequences from about 180 million T cells were reported. In an earlier analysis of 550 to 700 of the donors, high-throughput TCR beta sequencing was used to judge whether each TCR beta V gene segment behaved as functional or pseudogenic. A later genetic analysis took genome-wide SNP genotypes for about 65% of the 666 donors and used that subset as a discovery cohort. Typing coverage varied by locus: roughly 620-630 donors for A, B, C, DRB1 and DQB1; more than 500 for DQA1; more than 600 for DPA1; under 490 for DPB1. In addition to the first cohort of hundreds of subjects, a separate validation cohort of about 120 different subjects was used. Rather than using new phenotypic data, the later analysis identified candidate immune exposures from TCR beta sequences and from how often those sequences occurred across donors. The T cell repertoires of 700 or so subjects were profiled by immunosequencing and related to cytomegalovirus serostatus. The study was designed to test whether signatures of past pathogen exposure could be identified by cataloging public T cell receptors. An early release that covered some 630 HLA-typed donors contained approximately 300 gigabases of sequencing data and approximately 85 million unique TCR sequences. In a later analysis, previously published TCR beta repertoires from 666 donors were re-analyzed and high-resolution HLA genotyping was added so that TCR occurrence patterns could be studied. Donor age, sex, ethnicity and CMV serostatus were compiled alongside the repertoire data. Because of strong linkage in the cohort, 5 or 6 DR-DQ haplotypes were treated as single units for association and clustering. All discovery cohort repertoires had been generated on a single sequencing platform. Of the 350 to 450 genotyped donors, approximately 83% fell in the genetic ancestry cluster associated with self-reported Caucasian donors. To predict cytomegalovirus infection status, the study brought together high-throughput TCR immunosequencing, statistical association of individual TCRs with disease status, and machine learning. Among several hundred genotyped donors of the cohort, an average of around 250,000 unique TCR beta nucleotide sequences was sequenced per donor, of which approximately 18% were non-productive. HLA typing covered class I and class II loci at four-digit resolution.

Points the paper makes about the study in general: Because the 87-base-pair reads could not distinguish some IMGT-functional V segments, including TRBV6-2 and TRBV6-3, those segments were excluded. Because counts were too low, about 15 rarely observed V segments, including chromosome 9 orphons, were left out of the earlier analysis of approximately 500 of the donors. The authors suggested that the approach could potentially be generalized to other disease states and immunological phenotypes. A cluster of highly shared sequence variants was judged likely to be a technical artifact of the sequencing pipeline. Linkage disequilibrium might explain the correlated functional status among segregating V segments, but an unknown experimental factor could not be excluded. A later analysis found that TCR association rates varied across HLA loci, with DRB1 alleles showing the most associated TCRs and HLA-C alleles the fewest. A further reported finding was that TCR beta sequences accurately predicted the HLA-A and HLA-B alleles for most subjects in the first cohort. In an earlier analysis of some 500 of the donors, most TCR beta V segments appeared in productive rearrangements about 90% or about 30% of the time, broadly matching IMGT annotations. Compared with equally common non-associated chains, HLA-associated TCR beta chains in a later analysis were more clonally expanded and had lower generation probabilities. A later genetic analysis associated a missense DCLRE1C variant with V-gene and J-gene trimming of TCR beta chains, and an independent cohort replicated the association. CMV serostatus was the only immune exposure information available for the cohort. The study listed 164 TCR beta chains as associated with cytomegalovirus. Strong co-occurrence of HLA alleles, especially DR and DQ, made assigning TCR associations to individual alleles difficult. Sequencing depth was assumed to be roughly uniform across donors in the presence/absence analyses, though that assumption may not hold. Because HLA typing was unavailable for some donors at each locus, only the typed subset was used in association tests. Specific HLA alleles were associated with 15,000 to 20,000 TCR beta sequences at a false discovery rate of 0.05 in a later analysis. In a later analysis, most CMV-associated TCR beta chains were found to appear HLA-restricted, with HLA associations seemingly driven largely by CMV exposure. Several of the top co-occurrence clusters appeared to be linked to parvovirus B19, influenza, CMV and Epstein-Barr virus, according to a later analysis. The cohort was sequenced for TCR beta chains only, and without alpha or paired-chain data the features that could be detected were limited. The classifier was reported to diagnose cytomegalovirus status with high specificity and sensitivity in both the original cohort and the validation cohort. Most TCR sequences were observed very rarely across donors, whereas some public TCRs were present in many individuals. A few of the identified cytomegalovirus-associated TCR beta chains were confirmed in vitro to be specific for cytomegalovirus antigens. A later genetic analysis reported fewer N-insertions in productive TCRs among donors in an Asian-associated ancestry cluster than the approximately 700-donor mean.

Library method: the immunoSEQ multiplex PCR assay. The multiplex PCR relied on a mix of 60 forward primers for TCR Vbeta segments and 13 reverse primers for TCR Jbeta segments. Amplification of the CDR3 region of rearranged TCR beta genes was performed with a multiplex PCR assay on genomic DNA. The Illumina HiSeq System was used to sequence the amplified TCR beta libraries as 87-base-pair reads. The authors' pipeline ran thus. In a later analysis, roughly 80 million unique TCR beta chains were counted across the roughly 670 repertoires, and approximately 11 million of these chains were shared by at least two donors. Raw reads were error-corrected and collapsed into unique sequences with a nearest-neighbor algorithm that merged closely related sequences to remove PCR and sequencing errors. To assign V, D and J gene segments, CDR3 sequences were aligned to IMGT reference sequences. For a sequence to be retained, a match of at least six nucleotides was required to both a V gene segment and a J gene segment. A rearrangement was called productive if the CDR3 had no stop codons and remained in frame with V and J, and every other rearrangement was called non-productive. Following IMGT convention, CDR3 was defined as the stretch from the second conserved V-encoded cysteine up to the conserved J-encoded phenylalanine. Sequences without an unambiguous match to a single V gene segment were excluded from the earlier analysis of a few hundred of the donors. An earlier analysis of some 610 of the donors called V segments functional above 56.7% productive rearrangements and segregating when the between-donor standard deviation exceeded 5%. To diagnose cytomegalovirus status from the catalog of TCR beta chain sequences, a statistical classification framework was built. In a later analysis, V and J genes were assigned by comparing TCR nucleotide sequences against IMGT/GENE-DB human TR gene sequences. Using the TCRdist pipeline, a later analysis assigned CDR3 sequences along with most-parsimonious VDJ recombination scenarios. In a later analysis, each TCR beta chain was defined by its CDR3 amino acid sequence together with its V-gene family, and reads without a unique V-gene family were excluded. In a later analysis, fewer than 600 highly shared, low-generation-probability nucleotide sequences were removed to address suspected cross-contamination and a sequencing artifact. For each public chain, a later analysis derived a clonal expansion index from normalized ranks of inferred template counts within each repertoire. In a later analysis, generation probabilities were computed using a VDJ recombination model fitted to out-of-frame rearrangements, and the results were checked against IGoR. A later analysis scored TCR-TCR, TCR-HLA and TCR-CMV co-occurrence with hypergeometric tests, applying a repertoire-size bias correction to TCR pairs. To estimate false discovery rates, a later analysis permuted the HLA or CMV assignments 20 times. In a later analysis, co-occurring TCRs were grouped using DBSCAN, with TCRdist sequence similarity added in when clustering inside HLA-allele-positive subsets. Repertoires with fewer than 30,000 or more than 120,000 public chains, plus five repertoires with anomalous nucleotide sharing, were excluded from co-occurrence clustering. Sourced from immuneACCESS, this table was stored by TCRdb with only in-frame sequences that have V and J called. A share of the clones is absent; for the studies checked, an unresolved V gene accounts for under half, and the remainder has no known explanation. That table is the source of V, J and clone size, and D and trimming were worked out from the DNA. Across this sample there are around 200,000 clones, with about 81% seen only once. Clones ranked in the top ten supply around 6% of the sample.

The cohort consisted of 670 or so healthy bone marrow donors. Cohort members were all nominally healthy when sampled, although unrecorded immune exposures were likely present. The donor was CMV seropositive and was included in the group of 270 or so seropositive cohort members. A peripheral blood sample was collected from each donor, and TCR beta sequencing was performed on peripheral blood mononuclear cells. The Qiagen DNeasy Blood Extraction Kit was used to extract genomic DNA from the blood cell samples. The chain joins TRBV6-5 to TRBJ2-1; TRBD2 fits 13 bases in the junction. This receptor was obtained from a man between 40 and 49 years old in good health and CMV-seropositive. Sequences were obtained from PBMCs. The CDR3 amino acid sequence is: CASSQLAGGGNEQFF. The nucleotides read TGTGCCAGCAGCCAACTAGCGGGAGGGGGGAATGAGCAGTTCTTC.